This passage covers 10 T cell receptor beta chains from one sample sequenced in a study of blood T cell repertoires in COVID-19 (dated by TCRdb to between 2020 and 2021). Libraries came from the immunoSEQ multiplex PCR assay. TCRdb limited this immuneACCESS table to in-frame rearrangements with V and J called. A share of clones is missing; checked studies link under half to unresolved V genes, and the rest is unexplained. The sample table records 250,000 or so clones; around four fifths of these occur just once. The ten most abundant clones make up roughly 4% of the sample. The sequenced sample consisted of peripheral blood. These receptors all come from a man aged 50 or older with acute or convalescent COVID-19.

J is TRBJ1-2 and V is TRBV19, with 8 bases lining up with TRBD1. This CDR3 has 18 amino acids. Germline V gene data show CDR1 as LNHDA and CDR2 as SQIVND (reference sequence). V lost 4 bases, J lost 0 bases, and 13 bases stayed unmatched. The CDR3 DNA sequence: TGTGCCAGTAGTACTAAAGGACAGGGTAAAAGTACTAACTATGGCTACACCTTC. This translates into CASSTKGQGKSTNYGYTF. The whole variable domain, remainder taken from reference TRBV19 and TRBJ1-2, is DGGITQSPKYLFRKEGQNVTLSCEQNLNHDAMYWYRQDPGQGLRLIYYSQIVNDFQKGDIAEGYSVSREKKESFPLTVTSAQKNPTAFYLCASSTKGQGKSTNYGYTFGSGTRLTVV.

The chain couples TRBV5-4 to TRBJ1-2, with TRBD1 matching 7 bases. CDR3 length equals 15 residues. With 0 bases clipped from V and 2 bases from J, the junction kept 4 bases outside the gene matches. Germline CDR1 SGHNT, CDR2 YYREEE (reference sequence). The DNA for the CDR3 is TGTGCCAGCAGCTTGGGCAGGGGGTCCAACTATGGCTACACCTTC. Amino acid sequence: CASSLGRGSNYGYTF.

The chain employs TRBV7-2 and TRBJ2-7; D remains ambiguous. Germline V gene sequence: CDR1 SGHTA, CDR2 FQGNSA. Trimming left V 5 bases short and J 0 bases short, with 2 bases between. CDR3 length: 11 residues. The CDR3 spells CASSRSYEQYF. CDR3 DNA sequence: TGTGCCAGCAGCCGCTCCTACGAGCAGTACTTC.

This CDR3 reads CASSLGGVLGELFF. CDR3 nucleotide sequence: TGTGCCAGCAGTTTAGGAGGGGTACTCGGGGAGCTGTTTTTT. V usage is TRBV27 and J usage is TRBJ2-2; D might be TRBD2 (6 bases). The V gene's germline CDR1 is MNHEY and CDR2 SMNVEV (reference sequence). V was trimmed by 2 bases and J by 7 bases, leaving 11 bases between them. CDR3 length equals 14 residues.

V usage is TRBV24-1 and J usage is TRBJ2-4, with 7 positions matching TRBD1. CDR1 is KGHDR and CDR2 is SFDVKD in the germline V gene. V trimming: 3 bases; J trimming: 4 bases; junction bases outside the gene matches: 5. The CDR3 runs 15 residues. The CDR3 protein is CATSDPVDRKNIQYF. The CDR3 coding sequence is TGTGCCACCAGTGATCCAGTGGACAGGAAAAACATTCAGTACTTC.

V and J are TRBV9 and TRBJ2-1; 7 bases line up with TRBD1. Germline-derived CDR1 and CDR2 are SGDLS and YYNGEE. The ends lost 4 bases at V and 8 bases at J; junction bases unmatched: 12. This CDR3 spans 15 amino acids. Here the CDR3 DNA reads TGTGCCAGCAGCTCCCATACTAAAGGGACAGATGAGCAGTTCTTC. Its translation is CASSSHTKGTDEQFF.

The CDR3, as DNA: TGTGCCATCAGTGAGTCGATCGGGGGAACCTACGAGCAGTACTTC. This sequence encodes CAISESIGGTYEQYF. The chain carries TRBV10-3 and TRBJ2-7; a weak D match, TRBD2 (6 bases). V was cut by 0 bases and J by 2 bases, with 11 bases left in between. Germline V gene lookup returns CDR1 ENHRY and CDR2 SYGVKD. This CDR3 region has 15 residues.

The V gene is TRBV28, the J gene TRBJ1-1; possible D gene TRBD1, 6 bases. The V and J ends lost 5 bases and 0 bases respectively, with 13 bases between them. This CDR3 spans 15 amino acids. Germline V gene data show CDR1 as MDHEN and CDR2 as SYDVKM. This CDR3 reads CASSASDSLNTEAFF. The CDR3 DNA follows: TGTGCCAGCAGTGCCTCGGACAGCTTGAACACTGAAGCTTTCTTT.

The gene calls are TRBV7-2 and TRBJ1-2; no definite D call. From germline, CDR1 is SGHTA and CDR2 FQGNSA. V was pared by 4 bases and J by 2 bases, with 11 bases between. The CDR3 loop spans 14 amino acids. Written as DNA, the CDR3 is TGTGCCAGCAGCTCGCCTTGGCTGAACTATGGCTACACCTTC. This sequence encodes CASSSPWLNYGYTF.

This chain links TRBV5-1 with TRBJ2-3; 15 bases map to TRBD2. Trimming removed 4 bases from V and 6 bases from J; junction bases left unmatched: 6. The CDR3 sequence is 16 residues long. Germline CDR1 reads SGHRS; CDR2 reads YFSETQ. The CDR3 is CASSPGLAGGPDTQYF. In nucleotides, the CDR3 is TGCGCCAGCAGCCCAGGACTAGCGGGGGGGCCTGATACGCAGTATTTT.